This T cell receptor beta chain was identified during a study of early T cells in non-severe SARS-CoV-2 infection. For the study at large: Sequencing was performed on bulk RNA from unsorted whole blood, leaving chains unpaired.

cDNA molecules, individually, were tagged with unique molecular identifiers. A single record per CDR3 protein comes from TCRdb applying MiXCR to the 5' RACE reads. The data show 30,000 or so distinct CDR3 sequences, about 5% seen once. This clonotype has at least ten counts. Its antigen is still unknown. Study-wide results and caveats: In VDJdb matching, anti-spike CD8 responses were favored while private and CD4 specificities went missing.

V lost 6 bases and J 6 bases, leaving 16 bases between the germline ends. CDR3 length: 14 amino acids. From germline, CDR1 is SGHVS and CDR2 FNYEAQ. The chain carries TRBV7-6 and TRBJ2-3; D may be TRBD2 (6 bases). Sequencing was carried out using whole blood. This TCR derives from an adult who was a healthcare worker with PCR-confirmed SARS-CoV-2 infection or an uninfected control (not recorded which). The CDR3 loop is CASSAEHGGDTQYF. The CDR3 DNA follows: TGTGCCAGCAGTGCGGAGCATGGGGGGGATACGCAGTATTTT.